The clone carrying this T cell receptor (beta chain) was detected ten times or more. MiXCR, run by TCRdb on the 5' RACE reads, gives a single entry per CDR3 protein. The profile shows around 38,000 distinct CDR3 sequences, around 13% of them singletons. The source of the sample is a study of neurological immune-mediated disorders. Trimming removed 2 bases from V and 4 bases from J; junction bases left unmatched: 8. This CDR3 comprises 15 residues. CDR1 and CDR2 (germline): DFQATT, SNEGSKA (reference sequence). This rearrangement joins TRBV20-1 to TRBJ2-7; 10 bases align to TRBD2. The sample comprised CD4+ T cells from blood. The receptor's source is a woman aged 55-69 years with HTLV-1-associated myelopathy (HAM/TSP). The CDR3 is CSARKGLALRYEQYF. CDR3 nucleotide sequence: TGCAGTGCTAGAAAGGGACTAGCGCTCCGTTACGAGCAGTACTTC.